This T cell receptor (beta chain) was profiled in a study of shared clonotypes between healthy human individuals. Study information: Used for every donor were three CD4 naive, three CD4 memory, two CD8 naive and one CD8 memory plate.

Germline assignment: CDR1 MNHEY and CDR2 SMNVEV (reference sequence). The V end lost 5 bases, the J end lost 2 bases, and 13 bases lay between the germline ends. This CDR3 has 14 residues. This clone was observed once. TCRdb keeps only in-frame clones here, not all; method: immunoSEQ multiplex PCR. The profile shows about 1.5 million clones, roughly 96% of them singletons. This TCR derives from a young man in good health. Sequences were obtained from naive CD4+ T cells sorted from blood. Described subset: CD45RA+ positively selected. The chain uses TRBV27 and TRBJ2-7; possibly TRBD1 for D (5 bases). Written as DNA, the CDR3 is TGTGCCAGCAGTCCTTGGGGCTCCACCTACGAGCAGTACTTC. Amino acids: CASSPWGSTYEQYF.